One and the same sample provided the 13 T cell receptor beta chains below, sequenced in a study of T cell responses to AZD1222 COVID-19 vaccine. Assay: immunoSEQ multiplex PCR; the TCRdb copy retains only in-frame clones and omits some. This sample has 100,000 to 150,000 clones; approximately 91% occur once, and the top ten carry 0.9% to 1.2%. The sequencing used peripheral blood, collected 28 days after the second AZD1222 dose. All receptors derive from an adult who received the AZD1222 COVID-19 vaccine.

The chain is built from TRBV5-6 and TRBJ1-2; maybe TRBD1 (6 bases). Per germline, CDR1 SGHDT and CDR2 YYEEEE. The CDR3 runs 14 residues. Trimming took off 6 bases at V and 6 bases at J, with 18 bases between the two ends. CDR3 DNA sequence: TGTGCCAGCACCCTGCGGCGGGGGGCGAATGGCTACACCTTC. Protein product: CASTLRRGANGYTF. Using reference TRBV5-6 and TRBJ1-2 for the parts outside the CDR3, the full variable domain is DAGVTQSPTHLIKTRGQQVTLRCSPKSGHDTVSWYQQALGQGPQFIFQYYEEEERQRGNFPDRFSGHQFPNYSSELNVNALLLGDSALYLCASTLRRGANGYTFGSGTRLTVV.

This sequence joins TRBV5-8 and TRBJ2-1, with D tentatively TRBD1 (5 bases). V was trimmed by 2 bases and J by 7 bases, leaving 10 bases between them. Germline CDR1 reads SGHTS; CDR2 reads YDEGEE. This CDR3 is 13 amino acids long. The CDR3 is CASSFDRSNEQFF. CDR3 nucleotides: TGTGCCAGCAGCTTCGACAGATCTAATGAGCAGTTCTTC. Full variable domain (rest looked up from reference TRBV5-8 and TRBJ2-1): EAGVTQSPTHLIKTRGQQATLRCSPISGHTSVYWYQQALGLGLQFLLWYDEGEERNRGNFPPRFSGRQFPNYSSELNVNALELEDSALYLCASSFDRSNEQFFGPGTRLTVL.

V usage is TRBV19 and J usage is TRBJ1-5; D not certain. The CDR3 spans 15 residues. Germline CDR1 LNHDA, CDR2 SQIVND (reference sequence). V was clipped by 4 bases and J by 4 bases, with 14 bases between them. Here the CDR3 reads CASSRERVGNQPQHF. The CDR3 nucleotides read TGTGCCAGTAGTAGAGAAAGGGTTGGGAATCAGCCCCAGCATTTT.

The chain joins TRBV5-4 to TRBJ2-3; 7 bases are shared with TRBD2. The V gene's germline CDR1 is SGHNT and CDR2 YYREEE (reference sequence). V lost 4 bases, J lost 2 bases, and 4 bases stayed unmatched. The CDR3 spans 14 residues. The CDR3 bases are TGTGCCAGCAGCACAGCGGGACTCACAGATACGCAGTATTTT. Translation gives CASSTAGLTDTQYF.

V gene TRBV5-1 combines with J gene TRBJ2-4, with 8 nucleotides matching TRBD1. Germline CDR1 SGHRS, CDR2 YFSETQ. V shed 4 bases, J shed 9 bases, and the junction held 9 bases outside the gene matches. The CDR3 loop spans 14 amino acids. The DNA for the CDR3 is TGCGCCAGCAGCAGAATGACAGGGGTGGGCATTCAGTACTTC. Translating gives CASSRMTGVGIQYF.

V usage is TRBV5-1 and J usage is TRBJ1-1; D not resolved. V was cut by 0 bases and J by 4 bases, with 13 bases left in between. This CDR3 has 15 residues. CDR1 is SGHRS and CDR2 is YFSETQ in the germline V gene. In DNA form, the CDR3 reads TGCGCCAGCAGCTTGGCCTGGGGAGTGGGCACTGAAGCTTTCTTT. Its protein is CASSLAWGVGTEAFF.

V usage is TRBV7-8 and J usage is TRBJ2-2, with TRBD2 matching 9 bases. The CDR3 length is 14 residues. V shed 5 bases, J shed 6 bases, and the junction held 4 bases outside the gene matches. Per germline, CDR1 SGHVS and CDR2 FQNEAQ. This CDR3 is CASSLQREAGELFF. CDR3 bases: TGTGCCAGCAGCCTCCAGCGGGAGGCCGGGGAGCTGTTTTTT. Combining the CDR3 with reference TRBV7-8 and TRBJ2-2 gives the whole variable domain GAGVSQSPRYKVAKRGQDVALRCDPISGHVSLFWYQQALGQGPEFLTYFQNEAQLDKSGLPSDRFFAERPEGSVSTLKIQRTQQEDSAVYLCASSLQREAGELFFGEGSRLTVL.

The chain carries TRBV19 and TRBJ2-2, with 11 bases that match TRBD2. Germline V gene lookup returns CDR1 LNHDA and CDR2 SQIVND (reference sequence). V shed 7 bases, J shed 1 base, and the junction held 5 bases outside the gene matches. CDR3 size: 16 residues. The CDR3, as DNA: TGTGCCAGTAAACTAGCGGGAGTCTTGAACACCGGGGAGCTGTTTTTT. This codes for CASKLAGVLNTGELFF. The whole variable domain, remainder taken from reference TRBV19 and TRBJ2-2, is DGGITQSPKYLFRKEGQNVTLSCEQNLNHDAMYWYRQDPGQGLRLIYYSQIVNDFQKGDIAEGYSVSREKKESFPLTVTSAQKNPTAFYLCASKLAGVLNTGELFFGEGSRLTVL.

This chain links TRBV13 with TRBJ1-4, with 9 bases fitting TRBD1. The CDR3 covers 17 residues. CDR1 and CDR2 from the germline V gene are PRHDT and FYEKMQ (reference sequence). The V gene end was trimmed by 3 bases and the J gene end by 5 bases; junction bases not matched to a gene: 10. The DNA of the CDR3 is TGTGCCAGCAGCTTCTACTCCGGGACAGGGCTAAATGAAAAACTGTTTTTT. It encodes CASSFYSGTGLNEKLFF.

This clone showed up just once. The chain is built from TRBV6-5 and TRBJ1-2; a weak D match, TRBD1 (5 bases). The length of the CDR3 is 14 residues. Trimming shortened V by 6 bases and J by 7 bases, and 18 bases separated the two germline ends. In germline, CDR1 is MNHEY, CDR2 SVGAGI. DNA for the CDR3: TGTGCCAGCAGCCTGCCCGGCCAGGGCGGTGGCTACACCTTC. Translating gives CASSLPGQGGGYTF.

The CDR3 spells CATSRGTGGSYEQYF. Here the CDR3 DNA reads TGTGCCACCAGCAGAGGAACAGGGGGCTCCTACGAGCAGTACTTC. V gene TRBV15 combines with J gene TRBJ2-7; 8 bases agree with TRBD1. CDR1 LNHNV and CDR2 YYDKDF come from the germline V gene (reference sequence). This CDR3 is built from 15 residues. With 1 base clipped from V and 0 bases from J, the junction kept 2 bases outside the gene matches.

The chain recombines TRBV19 with TRBJ2-1; the match to TRBD2 covers 12 bases. CDR3 length: 16 amino acids. V shed 5 bases, J shed 6 bases, and the junction held 8 bases outside the gene matches. Germline CDR1 reads LNHDA; CDR2 reads SQIVND (reference sequence). The CDR3 sequence is CASSAGLAGGRNEQFF. CDR3 coding DNA: TGTGCCAGTAGTGCAGGCCTAGCGGGAGGGCGCAATGAGCAGTTCTTC.

V is TRBV18 and J is TRBJ2-3; 9 nucleotides align to TRBD1. The germline V gene encodes CDR1 KGHSH and CDR2 LQKENI. V shed 3 bases, J shed 6 bases, and the junction held 7 bases outside the gene matches. The CDR3 runs 15 residues. In DNA form, the CDR3 reads TGTGCCAGCTCACCCGAACAGGGGGCGAGGGATACGCAGTATTTT. It codes for CASSPEQGARDTQYF.